This T cell receptor (beta chain) was identified in a study of chemoradiotherapy in HPV16-positive cancers. Study at large: Functional T-cell assays on two HPV16-positive patients' cells defined candidate HPV-specific clones and common TCR motifs. Whole-study results and caveats: Functional assays defining HPV-specific T cells used only a couple of HPV16-positive patients. Better recurrence-free survival went with HPV-responsive T-cell expansion in HPV16-positive patients.

Notes on this clone: The antigen remains undetermined.

Method: immunoSEQ multiplex PCR; TCRdb's copy keeps in-frame clones and lacks some. Among about 21,000 clones listed, around 87% were seen once. The germline CDR1 and CDR2 sequences are PRHDT and FYEKMQ (reference sequence). Trimming removed 6 bases from V and 0 bases from J, with 10 bases in between. The CDR3 sequence is 14 residues long. The sample in question was blood, obtained from a patient who underwent chemoradiotherapy. The clonotype was recovered from a human donor with HPV-associated anogenital cancer. The chain couples TRBV13 to TRBJ2-3, with no clear D. The CDR3 sequence is CASRLRASTDTQYF. Written as DNA, the CDR3 is TGTGCCAGCAGACTACGAGCTAGCACAGATACGCAGTATTTT.